What follows describes a single TCR beta chain. Assay used: immunoSEQ multiplex PCR; TCRdb lists only in-frame clones, some missing. This sample carries about 220,000 clones, about 93% of them seen once, and the ten largest clones take roughly 0.99%. The CDR3 is made up of 14 amino acids. CDR1 is LGHDT and CDR2 is YNNKEL in the germline V gene (reference sequence). V gave up 4 bases and J gave up 1 base, with 8 bases separating them. This entry is derived from a study of T cell responses to AZD1222 COVID-19 vaccine. The sample here was peripheral blood, taken on day 0 of MenACWY control vaccination. The origin of this receptor is an adult in good health. V is TRBV3-1 (or the pseudogene TRBV3-2) and J is TRBJ1-5; D perhaps matches TRBD1 (5 bases). The CDR3 loop is CASSRGDSNQPQHF. CDR3 in DNA: TGTGCCAGCAGCCGAGGGGACAGCAATCAGCCCCAGCATTTT.